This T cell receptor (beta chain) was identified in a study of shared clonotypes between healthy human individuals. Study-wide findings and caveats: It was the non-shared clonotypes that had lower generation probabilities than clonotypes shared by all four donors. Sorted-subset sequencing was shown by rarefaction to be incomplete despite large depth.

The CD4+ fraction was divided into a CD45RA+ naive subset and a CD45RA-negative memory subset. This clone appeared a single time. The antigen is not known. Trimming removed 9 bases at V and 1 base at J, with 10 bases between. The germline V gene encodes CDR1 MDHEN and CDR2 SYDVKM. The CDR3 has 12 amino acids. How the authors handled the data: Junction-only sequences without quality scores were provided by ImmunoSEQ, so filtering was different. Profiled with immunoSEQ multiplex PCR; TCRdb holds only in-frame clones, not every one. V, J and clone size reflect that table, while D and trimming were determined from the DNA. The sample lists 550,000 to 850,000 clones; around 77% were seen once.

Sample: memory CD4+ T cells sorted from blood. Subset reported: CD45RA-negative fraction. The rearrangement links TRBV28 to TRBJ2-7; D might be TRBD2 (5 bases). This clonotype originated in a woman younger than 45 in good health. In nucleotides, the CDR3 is TGTGCCAGTACCGGGATTTCCTACGAGCAGTACTTC. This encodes CASTGISYEQYF.